What follows are 15 T cell receptor beta chains derived from one specimen sequenced in a study of cytomegalovirus exposure and HLA in healthy donors. Use of 60 Vbeta and 13 Jbeta primers characterized the PCR. Assay: immunoSEQ multiplex PCR; the TCRdb copy retains only in-frame clones and omits some. The sample carries about 150,000 clones, about 9.1% recorded once. The sample was PBMCs. The source is a woman in her thirties or forties in good health and CMV-seropositive.

The table lists this clone with many counts. The chain links TRBV2 to TRBJ2-7, with TRBD1 as a possible D gene (6 bases). CDR3 size: 18 residues. Germline V gene sequence: CDR1 SNHLY, CDR2 FYNNEI. With 3 bases removed from V and 2 bases from J, the gap between germline ends came to 23 bases. Written as DNA, the CDR3 is TGTGCCAGCAGTGATGCAGGGGCCAACGAACCTTACACCTACGAGCAGTACTTC. This codes for CASSDAGANEPYTYEQYF.

J is TRBJ2-1 and V is TRBV5-6, with 12 bases aligning to TRBD2. V lost 2 bases to trimming and J lost 5 bases; unmatched junction nucleotides: 2. The CDR3 is made up of 15 amino acids. Germline V lookup: CDR1 SGHDT, CDR2 YYEEEE. As DNA, the CDR3 is TGTGCCAGCAGCTTAGGACTAGCGGGAAACAATGAGCAGTTCTTC. Residues: CASSLGLAGNNEQFF.

This rearrangement joins TRBV7-9 to TRBJ2-6; D is perhaps TRBD2 (5 bases). With 5 bases removed from V and 0 bases from J, the gap between germline ends came to 11 bases. The germline V gene has CDR1 SEHNR and CDR2 FQNEAQ (reference sequence). The CDR3 is 16 residues long. In DNA, the CDR3 is TGTGCCAGCAGCCGAGTTCGGGACTCTGGGGCCAACGTCCTGACTTTC. Translated: CASSRVRDSGANVLTF.

The gene calls are TRBV29-1 and TRBJ1-1; D may be TRBD1 (5 bases). Trimming removed 7 bases at V and 7 bases at J, with 19 bases between. Germline CDR1 SQVTM, CDR2 ANQGSEA. CDR3 size: 13 residues. This chain's CDR3 is CSAQGHGLGEAFF. The CDR3 bases are TGCAGCGCCCAAGGACACGGGTTGGGTGAAGCTTTCTTT.

The table lists this clone with a few counts. V gene TRBV5-4 combines with J gene TRBJ2-1; a weak D match, TRBD1 (6 bases). Trimming stripped 6 bases from V and 2 bases from J, with 12 bases between. From germline, CDR1 is SGHNT and CDR2 YYREEE (reference sequence). The CDR3 covers 14 residues. The DNA of the CDR3 is TGTGCCAGCATGGGGGCCCTCCCCTACAATGAGCAGTTCTTC. It encodes CASMGALPYNEQFF.

The CDR3, as DNA: TGTGCCAGCAGTGCCTCAGGTCTCTCTGGAAACACCATATATTTT. Its translation is CASSASGLSGNTIYF. The V and J genes are TRBV6-1 and TRBJ1-3; D remains unclear. This CDR3 is 15 amino acids long. Germline values: CDR1 MNHNS, CDR2 SASEGT. V lost 4 bases, J lost 0 bases, and 10 bases lay in between.

The chain combines TRBV7-9 with TRBJ1-1; no definite D call. The CDR3 is 14 residues long. Germline V gene lookup returns CDR1 SEHNR and CDR2 FQNEAQ (reference sequence). Deletions cut 1 base from V and 11 bases from J, with 17 bases between. The CDR3 nucleotides read TGTGCCAGCAGCTTAGGTGGCAGATCGGGAAATGCTTTCTTT. It yields the protein CASSLGGRSGNAFF.

There are a few counts of this clone. The rearrangement joins TRBV7-9 to TRBJ2-2; 10 bases fit TRBD1. J gave up 0 bases and V 3 bases, and 1 base lay outside the gene matches. CDR1 SEHNR and CDR2 FQNEAQ come from the germline V gene (reference sequence). CDR3 length equals 16 residues. The CDR3 here is CASSFDRGPNTGELFF. The DNA of the CDR3 is TGTGCCAGCAGCTTCGACAGGGGGCCGAACACCGGGGAGCTGTTTTTT.

This clone was seen a handful of times. The rearrangement links TRBV4-1 to TRBJ1-1; 8 positions match TRBD1. The V segment lost 2 bases and the J segment 10 bases; nucleotides outside the gene matches: 9. CDR3 length: 14 amino acids. Per germline, CDR1 MGHRA and CDR2 YSYEKL. This CDR3 is CASSQLKGQAPAFF. CDR3 DNA: TGCGCCAGCAGCCAACTAAAGGGACAGGCCCCAGCTTTCTTT.

This clone was seen a handful of times. The genes are TRBV4-1 and TRBJ2-7; 8 bases fit TRBD2. The CDR3 runs 15 residues. Germline loops: CDR1 MGHRA, CDR2 YSYEKL. The V gene end was trimmed by 1 base and the J gene end by 2 bases; junction bases not matched to a gene: 4. The CDR3 coding sequence is TGCGCCAGCAGCCAAGCCGGCGGGGGGACCTACGAGCAGTACTTC. Protein product: CASSQAGGGTYEQYF.

This clone was counted between two and nine times. J is TRBJ2-3 and V is TRBV5-4, with 9 bases lining up with TRBD2. Trimming cost V 0 bases and J 2 bases; bases outside gene matches: 1. The CDR3 spans 15 residues. Germline lookup yields CDR1 SGHNT and CDR2 YYREEE (reference sequence). The CDR3 region has the DNA TGTGCCAGCAGCTTGGGCGGGGGGGTCACAGATACGCAGTATTTT. It translates to CASSLGGGVTDTQYF.

Only a few counts were recorded for this clone. This chain uses TRBV7-2 with TRBJ2-7; 8 bases are shared with TRBD2. CDR1 is SGHTA, CDR2 FQGNSA, per germline. Trimming cost V 1 base and J 6 bases; bases outside gene matches: 5. The length of the CDR3 is 14 residues. The CDR3 DNA reads as TGTGCCAGCAGCTTAGGCGGGGGGAATAGCGAGCAGTACTTC. This codes for CASSLGGGNSEQYF.

The chain employs TRBV9 and TRBJ2-3; 8 nucleotides align to TRBD2. Germline CDR1 SGDLS, CDR2 YYNGEE. The CDR3 has 16 amino acids. The V segment lost 0 bases and the J segment 4 bases; nucleotides outside the gene matches: 7. DNA for the CDR3: TGTGCCAGCAGCGTAGCCCGGGGGGGAGTTTCAGATACGCAGTATTTT. Translating it yields CASSVARGGVSDTQYF.

V usage is TRBV6-5 and J usage is TRBJ1-2; 10 bases map to TRBD1. Germline CDR1 reads MNHEY; CDR2 reads SVGAGI. The CDR3 has 13 amino acids. V dropped 6 bases and J dropped 9; count of bases not matched to a gene: 7. CDR3 DNA sequence: TGTGCCAGCAGCCTGACAGGGGGCGTAAGCTACACCTTC. It specifies CASSLTGGVSYTF.

CDR3 nucleotides: TGTGCCAGCTCACGGGTGGGGCCTGCAGGGGACACTGAAGCTTTCTTT. Translating it yields CASSRVGPAGDTEAFF. The J gene is TRBJ1-1, the V gene TRBV18, with D perhaps matching TRBD1 (6 bases). Deletions cut 4 bases from V and 3 bases from J, with 18 bases between. The CDR3 has 16 amino acids. Germline V lookup: CDR1 KGHSH, CDR2 LQKENI.